Presented here are 20 T cell receptor beta chains from one specimen sequenced in a study of control samples from healthy donors and cancer patients. The assay was immunoSEQ multiplex PCR, and TCRdb's table has in-frame clones only and misses some. This sample has 150,000 or so clones, with approximately 93% found just once. The source material was blood. The receptor source for this set is a man aged 18 to 30 in good health.

Regarding this clone: This CDR3 is also generated by other DNA sequences in the sample. The chain recombines TRBV6-5 with TRBJ2-7; D might be TRBD1 or TRBD2, each matching 5 bases. CDR3 length: 13 residues. Germline V gene lookup returns CDR1 MNHEY and CDR2 SVGAGI. With 6 bases removed from V and 2 bases from J, the gap between germline ends came to 11 bases. As DNA, the CDR3 is TGTGCCAGCAGACGGGACGGAACCTACGAGCAGTACTTC. Translating gives CASRRDGTYEQYF.

The chain couples TRBV14 to TRBJ1-2; D is unresolved. Germline CDR1 and CDR2: SGHDN and FVKESK. V was cut by 1 base and J by 7 bases, with 10 bases left in between. The CDR3 spans 13 residues. The CDR3 here is CASSQVPSGGYTF. The DNA of the CDR3 is TGTGCCAGCAGCCAAGTGCCGTCGGGTGGCTACACCTTC.

The chain recombines TRBV29-1 with TRBJ1-4, with D perhaps TRBD1 (5 bases). The CDR3 consists of 15 residues. Germline CDR1 and CDR2: SQVTM and ANQGSEA. CDR3 in DNA: TGCAGTGTCTCTCCGGGAGGGACCCGGGGAGAAAAACTGTTTTTT. Amino acid sequence: CSVSPGGTRGEKLFF. The complete variable domain, with remaining parts taken from reference TRBV29-1 and TRBJ1-4, reads SAVISQKPSRDICQRGTSLTIQCQVDSQVTMMFWYRQQPGQSLTLIATANQGSEATYESGFVIDKFPISRPNLTFSTLTVSNMSPEDSSIYLCSVSPGGTRGEKLFFGSGTQLSVL.

The V and J genes are TRBV4-1 and TRBJ1-5; 9 bases map to TRBD1. The CDR3 consists of 17 residues. The germline CDR1 and CDR2 sequences are MGHRA and YSYEKL. Losses at the gene ends were 4 bases for V and 2 bases for J; bases not matched to a gene: 9. The CDR3: CASSLAHRQGGNQPQHF. The CDR3 nucleotides read TGCGCCAGCAGCCTAGCCCATCGACAGGGGGGCAATCAGCCCCAGCATTTT.

On this clone itself: This sample also contains other DNA sequences that code for the same CDR3. The J gene is TRBJ2-5, the V gene TRBV29-1; maybe TRBD1 (6 bases). The CDR3 runs to 12 residues. Between the trimmed V and J ends, which lost 6 bases and 0 bases, there was a span of 8 bases. CDR1 SQVTM and CDR2 ANQGSEA come from the germline V gene. In DNA form, the CDR3 reads TGCAGCGTCGACAGGTACCAAGAGACCCAGTACTTC. It specifies CSVDRYQETQYF.

J is TRBJ2-1 and V is TRBV27; no definite D call. There are 16 residues in the CDR3. Looked up from germline, CDR1 is MNHEY and CDR2 is SMNVEV (reference sequence). The germline V and J ends were trimmed by 4 bases and 4 bases, with 17 bases remaining between them. CDR3 DNA sequence: TGTGCCAGCAGTTGGCCCGGATCCCTCGGGTACAATGAGCAGTTCTTC. It encodes CASSWPGSLGYNEQFF.

The chain couples TRBV10-3 to TRBJ1-1, with D possibly TRBD1 on 6 matching bases. Germline assignment: CDR1 ENHRY and CDR2 SYGVKD. The CDR3 totals 12 residues. Trimming removed 7 bases at V and 5 bases at J, with 11 bases between. CDR3: CAIMGGATEAFF. CDR3 DNA sequence: TGTGCCATCATGGGGGGCGCGACTGAAGCTTTCTTT.

The J gene is TRBJ2-7, the V gene TRBV7-9; 11 nucleotides match TRBD2. Trimming cost V 3 bases and J 2 bases; bases outside gene matches: 3. CDR1 is SEHNR and CDR2 is FQNEAQ in the germline V gene (reference sequence). CDR3 length: 15 amino acids. CDR3 in amino acids: CASSFGTSGPYEQYF. The DNA for the CDR3 is TGTGCCAGCAGCTTTGGGACTAGCGGACCCTACGAGCAGTACTTC.

As to this clone: The germline gene is not matched at one end of the junction; a read error may be the cause. The genes are TRBV11-1 and TRBJ2-7, with a possible D match to TRBD1 (6 bases). The CDR3 totals 15 residues. Germline CDR1 and CDR2: SGHAT and FQDESV (reference sequence). CDR3 in DNA: TGTGCCAGCAGCTCTACAGGGACCGAAGGGTACGAGCAATACTTC. Its protein is CASSSTGTEGYEQYF. The full variable domain, rest sourced from reference TRBV11-1 and TRBJ2-7, is EAEVAQSPRYKITEKSQAVAFWCDPISGHATLYWYRQILGQGPELLVQFQDESVVDDSQLPKDRFSAERLKGVDSTLKIQPAELGDSAMYLCASSSTGTEGYEQYFGPGTRLTVT.

The chain has TRBV11-2 and TRBJ1-4, with D possibly matching TRBD1 (6 bases). This CDR3 has 16 amino acids. Germline V lookup: CDR1 SGHAT, CDR2 FQNNGV. V dropped 3 bases and J dropped 8 bases, with 19 bases sitting between them. CDR3 amino acids: CASSLRVGGVEEKLFF. DNA for the CDR3: TGTGCCAGCAGCTTGAGGGTAGGGGGGGTAGAAGAAAAACTGTTTTTT. Using reference TRBV11-2 and TRBJ1-4 for the parts outside the CDR3, the full variable domain is EAGVAQSPRYKIIEKRQSVAFWCNPISGHATLYWYQQILGQGPKLLIQFQNNGVVDDSQLPKDRFSAERLKGVDSTLKIQPAKLEDSAVYLCASSLRVGGVEEKLFFGSGTQLSVL.

Points on this clone: Sequence at one end of the junction differs from germline and may be a read error. Other DNA sequences in the same sample also yield this CDR3. The rearrangement links TRBV19 to TRBJ1-6; maybe TRBD1 (6 bases). The germline V gene has CDR1 LNHDA and CDR2 SQIVND (reference sequence). The CDR3 is 14 residues long. CDR3 sequence reads: CASSLGARDSPLHF. DNA of the CDR3: TGCGCCAGTAGTCTGGGGGCTCGGGATTCACCCCTCCACTTT. The full variable domain, completed using reference TRBV19 and TRBJ1-6, is DGGITQSPKYLFRKEGQNVTLSCEQNLNHDAMYWYRQDPGQGLRLIYYSQIVNDFQKGDIAEGYSVSREKKESFPLTVTSAQKNPTAFYLCASSLGARDSPLHFGNGTRLTVT.

The chain employs TRBV27 and TRBJ1-1; TRBD1 is a possible D gene (6 bases). This CDR3 contains 14 residues. Trimming stripped 0 bases from V and 1 base from J, with 6 bases between. Germline lookup yields CDR1 MNHEY and CDR2 SMNVEV (reference sequence). CDR3 amino acids: CASSLSGGNTEAFF. The CDR3 DNA reads as TGTGCCAGCAGTTTATCAGGGGGGAACACTGAAGCTTTCTTT.

This clone was detected once. This rearrangement joins TRBV28 to TRBJ2-4; 13 nucleotides match TRBD2. Germline V gene data show CDR1 as MDHEN and CDR2 as SYDVKM. CDR3 size: 18 residues. Unmatched junction bases numbered 5, after V lost 2 bases and J lost 1 base. CDR3 residues: CASSLTSGRALAKNIQYF. CDR3 sequence (DNA): TGTGCCAGCAGTTTAACTAGCGGGAGGGCCTTGGCCAAAAACATTCAGTACTTC.

The rearrangement joins TRBV7-8 to TRBJ1-1, with D maybe TRBD1 (5 bases). CDR3 length: 14 residues. V gave up 5 bases and J gave up 8 bases, with 18 bases separating them. Per germline, CDR1 SGHVS and CDR2 FQNEAQ. The CDR3 DNA sequence: TGTGCCAGCAGCCCATTAAATTTGGGGCCCGAAGCTTTCTTT. It specifies CASSPLNLGPEAFF.

This chain uses TRBV10-3 with TRBJ1-2; 7 bases agree with TRBD1. After removal of 3 bases from V and 6 bases from J, the junction contained 7 bases not matched to a gene. This CDR3 is built from 14 residues. The germline V gene encodes CDR1 ENHRY and CDR2 SYGVKD. As DNA, the CDR3 is TGTGCCATCAGTGACCCTCCCGGGACAGATGGCTACACCTTC. This gives the protein CAISDPPGTDGYTF.

The chain combines TRBV28 with TRBJ1-1, with 8 bases fitting TRBD1. The length of the CDR3 is 12 residues. Per germline, CDR1 MDHEN and CDR2 SYDVKM. J lost 10 bases, V lost 4 bases, and 5 bases had no gene match. The CDR3 protein is CASSSNRGGAFF. The CDR3, as DNA: TGTGCCAGCAGTTCCAACAGGGGGGGAGCTTTCTTT. The full variable domain, rest sourced from reference TRBV28 and TRBJ1-1, is DVKVTQSSRYLVKRTGEKVFLECVQDMDHENMFWYRQDPGLGLRLIYFSYDVKMKEKGDIPEGYSVSREKKERFSLILESASTNQTSMYLCASSSNRGGAFFGQGTRLTVV.

J is TRBJ2-3 and V is TRBV13; 7 bases map to TRBD1. The V and J ends lost 0 bases and 3 bases, in that order; junction bases with no gene match: 3. The CDR3 spans 15 residues. CDR1 PRHDT and CDR2 FYEKMQ come from the germline V gene (reference sequence). The CDR3 loop reads CASSLGQGLTDTQYF. CDR3 DNA: TGTGCCAGCAGCTTAGGACAGGGGTTAACAGATACGCAGTATTTT.

J is TRBJ1-5 and V is TRBV25-1; D remains ambiguous. The CDR3 has 17 amino acids. Germline V lookup: CDR1 MGHDK, CDR2 SYGVNS. Trimming took 4 bases from V and 5 from J, leaving 21 bases between them. This chain's CDR3 is CASSGGVVREGDQPQHF. The CDR3 bases are TGTGCCAGCAGTGGAGGCGTTGTAAGGGAAGGAGATCAGCCCCAGCATTTT.

The chain uses TRBV30 and TRBJ1-1, with 8 bases matching TRBD1. CDR1 GTSNPN and CDR2 SVGIG come from the germline V gene (reference sequence). There are 13 residues in the CDR3. V shed 2 bases and J 4 bases; nucleotides not matched to a gene: 3. CDR3 sequence: CAWSSDRGTEAFF. CDR3 in DNA: TGTGCCTGGAGTTCCGACAGGGGCACTGAAGCTTTCTTT.

This chain uses TRBV5-5 with TRBJ1-6; D not certain. Looked up from germline, CDR1 is SGHKS and CDR2 is YYEKEE (reference sequence). Trimming left V 0 bases short and J 6 bases short, with 10 bases between. The CDR3 loop spans 15 amino acids. The CDR3 loop reads CASSLVRQPNSPLHF. DNA for the CDR3: TGTGCCAGCAGCTTGGTCCGGCAGCCTAATTCACCCCTCCACTTT.